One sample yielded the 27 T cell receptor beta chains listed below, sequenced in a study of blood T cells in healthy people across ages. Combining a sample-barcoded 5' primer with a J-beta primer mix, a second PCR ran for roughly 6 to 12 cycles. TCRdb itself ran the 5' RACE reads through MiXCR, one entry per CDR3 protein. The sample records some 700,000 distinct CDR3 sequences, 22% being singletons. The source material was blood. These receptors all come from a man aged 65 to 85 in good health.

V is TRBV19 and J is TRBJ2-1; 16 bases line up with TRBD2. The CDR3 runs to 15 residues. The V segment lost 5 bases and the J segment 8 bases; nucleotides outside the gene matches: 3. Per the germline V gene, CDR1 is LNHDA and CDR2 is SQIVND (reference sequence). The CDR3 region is CASSGTSGRAYEQFF. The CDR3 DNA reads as TGTGCCAGTAGTGGGACTAGCGGGAGGGCATATGAGCAGTTCTTC.

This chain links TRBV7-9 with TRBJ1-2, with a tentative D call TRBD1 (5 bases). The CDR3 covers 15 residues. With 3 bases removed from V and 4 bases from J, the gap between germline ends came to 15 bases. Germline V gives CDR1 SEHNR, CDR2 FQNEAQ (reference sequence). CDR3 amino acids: CASSLFDRPLYGYTF. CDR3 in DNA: TGTGCCAGCAGCTTGTTCGACAGACCTCTCTATGGCTACACCTTC. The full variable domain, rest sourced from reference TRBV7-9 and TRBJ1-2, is DTGVSQNPRHKITKRGQNVTFRCDPISEHNRLYWYRQTLGQGPEFLTYFQNEAQLEKSRLLSDRFSAERPKGSFSTLEIQRTEQGDSAMYLCASSLFDRPLYGYTFGSGTRLTVV.

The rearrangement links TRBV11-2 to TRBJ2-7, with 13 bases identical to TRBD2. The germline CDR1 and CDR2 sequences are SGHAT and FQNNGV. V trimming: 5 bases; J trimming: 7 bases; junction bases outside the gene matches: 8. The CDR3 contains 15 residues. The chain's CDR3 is CASSPRTSGGQEQYF. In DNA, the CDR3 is TGTGCCAGCAGCCCCAGGACTAGCGGGGGCCAAGAGCAGTACTTC.

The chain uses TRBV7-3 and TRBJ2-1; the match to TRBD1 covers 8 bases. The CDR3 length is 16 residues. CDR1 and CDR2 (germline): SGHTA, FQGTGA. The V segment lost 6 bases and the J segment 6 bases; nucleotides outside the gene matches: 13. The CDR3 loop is CASSLTTGTGFNEQFF. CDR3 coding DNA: TGTGCCAGCAGTCTTACAACCGGGACAGGCTTCAATGAGCAGTTCTTC.

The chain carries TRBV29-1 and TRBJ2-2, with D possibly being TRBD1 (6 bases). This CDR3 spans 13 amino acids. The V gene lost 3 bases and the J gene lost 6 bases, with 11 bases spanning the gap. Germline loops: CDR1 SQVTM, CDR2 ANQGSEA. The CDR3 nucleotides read TGCAGCGTTGACAGGGGAAGTTCCGGGGAGCTGTTTTTT. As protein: CSVDRGSSGELFF.

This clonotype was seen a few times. CDR3 sequence: CASSLEYRSQRETQYF. The CDR3 DNA reads TGTGCCAGCAGCTTGGAATACCGTTCCCAACGGGAGACCCAGTACTTC. V gene TRBV5-6 combines with J gene TRBJ2-5; D not certain. The CDR3 is made up of 16 amino acids. Germline V gene sequence: CDR1 SGHDT, CDR2 YYEEEE. The V gene lost 0 bases and the J gene lost 5 bases, with 17 bases spanning the gap.

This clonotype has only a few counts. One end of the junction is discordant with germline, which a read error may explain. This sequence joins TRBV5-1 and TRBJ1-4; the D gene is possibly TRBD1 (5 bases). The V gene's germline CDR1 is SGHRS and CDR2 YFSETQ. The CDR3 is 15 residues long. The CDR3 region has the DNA TGCGCCAGCAGCTTGGGGCGTGGGACTAGTGAAAAACTGTTTTTT. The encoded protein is CASSLGRGTSEKLFF.

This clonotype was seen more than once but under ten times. CDR3 sequence reads: CASSLKGAPGANVLTF. CDR3 nucleotides: TGTGCCAGCAGCTTAAAGGGGGCGCCTGGGGCCAACGTCCTGACTTTC. The gene calls are TRBV7-3 and TRBJ2-6; 7 bases are shared with TRBD1. The V and J ends lost 1 base and 2 bases, in that order; junction bases with no gene match: 2. Germline CDR1 reads SGHTA; CDR2 reads FQGTGA. There are 16 residues in the CDR3. The full variable domain, completed using reference TRBV7-3 and TRBJ2-6, is GAGVSQTPSNKVTEKGKYVELRCDPISGHTALYWYRQSLGQGPEFLIYFQGTGAADDSGLPNDRFFAVRPEGSVSTLKIQRTERGDSAVYLCASSLKGAPGANVLTFGAGSRLTVL.

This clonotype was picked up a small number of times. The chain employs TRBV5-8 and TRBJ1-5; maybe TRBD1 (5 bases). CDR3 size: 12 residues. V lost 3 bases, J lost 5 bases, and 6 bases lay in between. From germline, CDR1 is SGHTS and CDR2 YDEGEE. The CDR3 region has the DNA TGTGCCAGCAGCTGGGGCCATCAGCCCCAGCATTTT. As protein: CASSWGHQPQHF.

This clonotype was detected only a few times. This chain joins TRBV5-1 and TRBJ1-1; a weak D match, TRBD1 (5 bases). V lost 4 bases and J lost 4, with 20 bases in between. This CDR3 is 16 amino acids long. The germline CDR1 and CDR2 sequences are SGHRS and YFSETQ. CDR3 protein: CASSPTVGLISTEAFF. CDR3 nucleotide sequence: TGCGCCAGCAGCCCAACGGTGGGGCTTATCAGCACTGAAGCTTTCTTT.

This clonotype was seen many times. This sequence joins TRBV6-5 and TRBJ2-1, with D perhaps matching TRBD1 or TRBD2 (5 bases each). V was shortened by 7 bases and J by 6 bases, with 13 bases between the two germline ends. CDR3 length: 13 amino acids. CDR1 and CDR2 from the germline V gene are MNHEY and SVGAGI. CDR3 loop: CASTGTTGNEQFF. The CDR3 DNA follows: TGTGCCAGCACAGGGACCACAGGCAATGAGCAGTTCTTC.

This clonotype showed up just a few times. For the CDR3, the DNA is TGTGCCAGCAGCGCGGGAGCCTATGGCTACACCTTC. Residues: CASSAGAYGYTF. V usage is TRBV11-1 and J usage is TRBJ1-2; D not resolved. The germline V gene has CDR1 SGHAT and CDR2 FQDESV (reference sequence). The CDR3 consists of 12 residues. Trimming pared 5 bases from V and 4 bases from J, leaving 8 bases between.

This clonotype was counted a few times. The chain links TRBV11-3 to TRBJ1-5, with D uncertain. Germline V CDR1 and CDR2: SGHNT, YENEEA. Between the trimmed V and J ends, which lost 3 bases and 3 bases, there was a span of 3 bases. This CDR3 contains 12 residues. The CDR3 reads CASSFDNQPQHF. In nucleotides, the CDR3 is TGTGCCAGCAGCTTTGACAATCAGCCCCAGCATTTT.

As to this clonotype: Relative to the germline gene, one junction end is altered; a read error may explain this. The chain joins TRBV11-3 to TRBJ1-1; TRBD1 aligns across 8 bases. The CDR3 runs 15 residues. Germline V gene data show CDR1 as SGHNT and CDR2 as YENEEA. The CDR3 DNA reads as TGTGTCAGCAGCTTAGTTCCGGACAGGGAGGGTGAAGCTTTCTTT. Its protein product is CVSSLVPDREGEAFF.

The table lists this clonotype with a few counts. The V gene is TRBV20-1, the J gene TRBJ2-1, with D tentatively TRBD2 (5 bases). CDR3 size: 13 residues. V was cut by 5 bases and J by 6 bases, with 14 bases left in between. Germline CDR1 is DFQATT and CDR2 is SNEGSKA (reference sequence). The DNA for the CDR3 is TGCAGTGCTGGACCGGGAAAGAGCAATGAGCAGTTCTTC. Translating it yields CSAGPGKSNEQFF.

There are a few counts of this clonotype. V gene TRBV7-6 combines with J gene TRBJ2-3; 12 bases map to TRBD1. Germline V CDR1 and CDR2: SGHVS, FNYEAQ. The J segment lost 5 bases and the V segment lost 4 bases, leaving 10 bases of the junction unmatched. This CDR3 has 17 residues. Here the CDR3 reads CASSYTGTGGFGDTQYF. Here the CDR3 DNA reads TGTGCCAGCAGCTACACTGGGACAGGGGGCTTCGGAGATACGCAGTATTTT.

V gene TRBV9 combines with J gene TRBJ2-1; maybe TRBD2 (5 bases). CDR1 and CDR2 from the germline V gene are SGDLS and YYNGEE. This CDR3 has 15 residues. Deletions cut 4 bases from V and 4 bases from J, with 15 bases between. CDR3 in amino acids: CASSPGSRSYNEQFF. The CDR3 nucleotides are TGTGCCAGCAGCCCGGGGAGCAGATCGTACAATGAGCAGTTCTTC.

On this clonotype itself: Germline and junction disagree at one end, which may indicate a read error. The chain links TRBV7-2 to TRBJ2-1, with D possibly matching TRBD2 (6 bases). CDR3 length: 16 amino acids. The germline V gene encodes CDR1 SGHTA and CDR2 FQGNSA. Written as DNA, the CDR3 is TGTGCCAGCAGCTCCCTAGCGTTGAGGTCCTACAATGAGCACTTCTTC. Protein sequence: CASSSLALRSYNEHFF.

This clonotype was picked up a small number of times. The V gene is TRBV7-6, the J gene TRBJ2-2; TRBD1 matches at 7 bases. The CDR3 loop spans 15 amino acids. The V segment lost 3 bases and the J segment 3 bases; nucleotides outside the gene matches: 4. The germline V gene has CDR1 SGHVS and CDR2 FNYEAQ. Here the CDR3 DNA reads TGTGCCAGCAGCTTTGGGACAGTATACACCGGGGAGCTGTTTTTT. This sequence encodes CASSFGTVYTGELFF. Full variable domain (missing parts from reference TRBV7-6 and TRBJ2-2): GAGVSQSPRYKVTKRGQDVALRCDPISGHVSLYWYRQALGQGPEFLTYFNYEAQQDKSGLPNDRFSAERPEGSISTLTIQRTEQRDSAMYRCASSFGTVYTGELFFGEGSRLTVL.

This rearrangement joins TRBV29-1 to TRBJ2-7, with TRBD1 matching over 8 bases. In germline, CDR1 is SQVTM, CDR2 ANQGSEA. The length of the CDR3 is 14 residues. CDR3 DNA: TGCAGGGAACGAACAGGGGGGTTACCCCACGAGCAGTACTTC. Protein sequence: CRERTGGLPHEQYF.

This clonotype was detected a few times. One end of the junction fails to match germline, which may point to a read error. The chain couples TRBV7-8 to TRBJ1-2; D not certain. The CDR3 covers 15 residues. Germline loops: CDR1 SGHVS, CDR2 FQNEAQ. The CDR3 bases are TGTGCCGGCAGCCCCCTGAAACCGGGCGGCTATGGCTACACCTTC. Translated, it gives CAGSPLKPGGYGYTF.

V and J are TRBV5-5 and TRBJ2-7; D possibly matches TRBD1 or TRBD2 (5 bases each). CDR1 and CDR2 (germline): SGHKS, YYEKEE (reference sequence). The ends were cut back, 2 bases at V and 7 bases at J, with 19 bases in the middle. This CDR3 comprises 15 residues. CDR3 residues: CASSFGPGTSGEQYF. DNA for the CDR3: TGTGCCAGCAGCTTTGGCCCCGGGACCTCGGGGGAGCAGTACTTC.

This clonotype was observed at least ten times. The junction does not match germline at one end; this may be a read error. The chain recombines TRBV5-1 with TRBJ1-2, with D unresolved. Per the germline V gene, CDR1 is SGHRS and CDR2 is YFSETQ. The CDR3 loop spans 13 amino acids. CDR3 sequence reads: CASSLDGAYGYTF. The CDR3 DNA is TGTGCCAGCAGCTTGGACGGTGCCTATGGCTACACCTTC.

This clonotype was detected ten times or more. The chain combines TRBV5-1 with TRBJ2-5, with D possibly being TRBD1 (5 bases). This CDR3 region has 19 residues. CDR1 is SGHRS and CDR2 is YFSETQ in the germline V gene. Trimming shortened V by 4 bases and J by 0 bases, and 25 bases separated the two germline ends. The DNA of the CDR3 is TGCGCCAGCAGCCGAGACAGTTTCCGAGCAAATCAGTACCAAGAGACCCAGTACTTC. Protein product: CASSRDSFRANQYQETQYF.

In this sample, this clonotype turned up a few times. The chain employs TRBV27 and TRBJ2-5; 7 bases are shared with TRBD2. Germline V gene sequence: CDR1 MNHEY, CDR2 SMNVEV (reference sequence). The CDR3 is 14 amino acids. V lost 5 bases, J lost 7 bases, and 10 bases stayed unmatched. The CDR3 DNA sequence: TGTGCCAGCAGTGCCCTACCCCGCGGGGGGACCCAGTACTTC. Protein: CASSALPRGGTQYF.

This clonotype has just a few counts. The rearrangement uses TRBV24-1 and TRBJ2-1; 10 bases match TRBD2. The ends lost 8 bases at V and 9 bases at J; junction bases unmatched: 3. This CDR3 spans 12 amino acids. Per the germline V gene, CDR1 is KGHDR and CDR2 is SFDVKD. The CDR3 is CATKASGSEQFF. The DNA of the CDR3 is TGTGCCACCAAAGCTAGCGGGAGTGAGCAGTTCTTC.

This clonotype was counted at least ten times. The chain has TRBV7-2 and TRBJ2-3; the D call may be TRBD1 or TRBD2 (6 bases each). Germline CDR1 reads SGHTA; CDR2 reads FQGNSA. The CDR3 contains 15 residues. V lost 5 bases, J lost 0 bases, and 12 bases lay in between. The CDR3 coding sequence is TGTGCCAGCAGCCTCACAGGGACTAGCACAGATACGCAGTATTTT. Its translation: CASSLTGTSTDTQYF.